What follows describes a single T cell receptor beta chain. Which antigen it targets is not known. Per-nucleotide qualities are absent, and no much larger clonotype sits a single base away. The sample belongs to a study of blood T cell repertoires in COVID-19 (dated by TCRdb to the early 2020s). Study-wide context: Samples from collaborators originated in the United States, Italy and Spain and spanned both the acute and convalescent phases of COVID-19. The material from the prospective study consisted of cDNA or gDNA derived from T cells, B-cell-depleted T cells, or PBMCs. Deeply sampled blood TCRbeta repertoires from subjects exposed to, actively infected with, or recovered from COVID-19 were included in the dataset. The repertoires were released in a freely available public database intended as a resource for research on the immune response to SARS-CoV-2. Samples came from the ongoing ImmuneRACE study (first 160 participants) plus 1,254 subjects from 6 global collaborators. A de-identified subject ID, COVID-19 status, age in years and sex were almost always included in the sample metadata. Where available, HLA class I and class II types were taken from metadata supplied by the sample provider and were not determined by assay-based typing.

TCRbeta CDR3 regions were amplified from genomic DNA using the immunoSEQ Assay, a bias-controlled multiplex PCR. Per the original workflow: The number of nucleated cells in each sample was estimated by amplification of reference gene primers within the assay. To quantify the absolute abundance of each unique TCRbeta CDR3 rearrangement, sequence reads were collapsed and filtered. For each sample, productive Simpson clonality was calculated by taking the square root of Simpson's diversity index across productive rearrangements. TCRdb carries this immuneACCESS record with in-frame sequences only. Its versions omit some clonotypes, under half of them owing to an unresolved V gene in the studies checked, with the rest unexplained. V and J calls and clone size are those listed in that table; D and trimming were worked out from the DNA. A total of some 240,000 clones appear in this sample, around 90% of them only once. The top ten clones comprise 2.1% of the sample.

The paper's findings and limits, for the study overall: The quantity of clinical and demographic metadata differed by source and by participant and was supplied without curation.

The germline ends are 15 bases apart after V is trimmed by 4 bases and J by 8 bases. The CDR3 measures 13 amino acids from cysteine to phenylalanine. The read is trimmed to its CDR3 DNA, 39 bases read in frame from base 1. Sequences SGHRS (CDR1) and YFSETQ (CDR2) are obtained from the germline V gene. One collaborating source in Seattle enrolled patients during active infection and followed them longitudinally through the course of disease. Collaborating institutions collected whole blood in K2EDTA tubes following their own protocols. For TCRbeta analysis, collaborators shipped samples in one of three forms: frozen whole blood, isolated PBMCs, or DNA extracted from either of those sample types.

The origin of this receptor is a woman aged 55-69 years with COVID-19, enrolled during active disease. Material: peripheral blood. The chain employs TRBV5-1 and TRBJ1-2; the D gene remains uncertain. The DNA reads TGCGCCAGCAGCCCACAGATGAGTCGCGGCTACACCTTC. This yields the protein CASSPQMSRGYTF.